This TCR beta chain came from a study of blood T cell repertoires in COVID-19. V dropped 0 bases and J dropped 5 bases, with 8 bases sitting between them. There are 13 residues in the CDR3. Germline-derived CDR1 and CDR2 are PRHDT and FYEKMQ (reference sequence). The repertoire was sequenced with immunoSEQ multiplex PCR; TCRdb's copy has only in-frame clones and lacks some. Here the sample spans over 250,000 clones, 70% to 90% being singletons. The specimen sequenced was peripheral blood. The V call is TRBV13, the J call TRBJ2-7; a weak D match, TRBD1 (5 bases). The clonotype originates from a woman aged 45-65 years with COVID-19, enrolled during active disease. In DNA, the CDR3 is TGTGCCAGCAGCTTAGGGACAGCTCACGAGCAGTACTTC. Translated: CASSLGTAHEQYF.